This paragraph covers one T cell receptor (beta chain) sequence. Its antigen remains unknown. CDR3 length: 14 residues. CDR1 LNHNV and CDR2 YYDKDF come from the germline V gene (reference sequence). V dropped 0 bases and J dropped 10 bases, with 13 bases sitting between them. Amplified regions were TCR beta CDR3 sequences from RNA transcripts. First-round RT-PCR of the TCR CDR3 relied on the HTBI primer set. Via MiXCR, TCRdb re-called the multiplex PCR reads, giving one row per CDR3 protein. The table lists 350,000 to 450,000 distinct CDR3 sequences, 11% to 15% of them singletons. This record comes from a study of T cells in Graves' hyperthyroidism and ophthalmopathy. Findings and caveats of the study: In the blood, most expanded thyroid clonotypes above 0.001 appeared as well. Ophthalmopathy stood apart from stable hyperthyroidism in a 13 V-J model.

Sequencing was done on a sample of blood. The chain employs TRBV15 and TRBJ2-1; no definite D call. The clonotype comes from a woman aged 60-70 years with Graves' hyperthyroidism. CDR3 sequence reads: CATSRDNGLREQFF. Here the CDR3 DNA reads TGTGCCACCAGCAGAGATAATGGTCTGAGGGAGCAGTTCTTC.